This entry lists 17 T cell receptor beta chains sequenced from one sample in a study of cytomegalovirus exposure and HLA in healthy donors. Both 60 Vbeta primers and 13 Jbeta primers went into the PCR. The repertoire was sequenced with immunoSEQ multiplex PCR; TCRdb's copy has only in-frame clones and lacks some. This table holds about 240,000 clones, around 81% found once. Sequencing was performed on PBMCs. These receptors all come from a woman in her sixties or seventies in good health and CMV-seropositive.

The chain combines TRBV6-6 with TRBJ2-3; D gene ambiguous. The CDR3 covers 15 residues. Trimming removed 7 bases at V and 1 base at J, with 15 bases between. Germline CDR1 is MNHNY and CDR2 is SVGAGI (reference sequence). CDR3 coding DNA: TGTGCCAGCACCACCGCTCAGCGAGGCACAGATACGCAGTATTTT. Protein: CASTTAQRGTDTQYF.

This chain uses TRBV4-2 with TRBJ2-1, with TRBD2 identical over 12 bases. CDR1 is LGHNA and CDR2 is YNFKEQ in the germline V gene. This CDR3 comprises 17 residues. With 4 bases clipped from V and 3 bases from J, the junction kept 7 bases outside the gene matches. In DNA form, the CDR3 reads TGTGCCAGCAGCCGTGGGACTAGCGGGCCGCACTACAATGAGCAGTTCTTC. Translating gives CASSRGTSGPHYNEQFF.

This clone was picked up a small number of times. The chain is built from TRBV5-6 and TRBJ2-1, with 11 bases lining up with TRBD2. The CDR3 has 16 residues. The germline V gene encodes CDR1 SGHDT and CDR2 YYEEEE. V was pared by 3 bases and J by 6 bases, with 8 bases of the junction left unmatched. CDR3 in DNA: TGTGCCAGCAGCTGGAACCCGGGACTAGCGGTCAATGAGCAGTTCTTC. Protein: CASSWNPGLAVNEQFF.

DNA of the CDR3: TGTGCCAGAGGGACTAGCTCTAGTGGGGAGCAGTTCTTC. This translates into CARGTSSSGEQFF. The chain links TRBV28 to TRBJ2-1, with TRBD2 identical over 9 bases. Looked up from germline, CDR1 is MDHEN and CDR2 is SYDVKM. Trimming cost V 9 bases and J 10 bases; bases outside gene matches: 10. The CDR3 has 13 residues.

Details on this clone: Relative to the germline gene, one junction end is altered; a read error may explain this. The rearrangement links TRBV7-9 to TRBJ2-7, with 13 bases that match TRBD2. CDR1 is SEHNR, CDR2 FQNEAQ, per germline (reference sequence). The CDR3 sequence is 16 residues long. The CDR3 protein is CSSSTHRTSGSDEQYF. The CDR3 nucleotides read TGTTCCAGCAGCACACACCGGACTAGCGGGAGTGATGAGCAGTACTTC.

A few counts support this clone. The DNA for the CDR3 is TGTGCCAGCAGTCCCGGGACAGGGACCCTTGGCTACACCTTC. It encodes CASSPGTGTLGYTF. This chain uses TRBV2 with TRBJ1-2, with TRBD1 identical over 9 bases. J gave up 7 bases and V 5 bases, and 8 bases lay outside the gene matches. From germline, CDR1 is SNHLY and CDR2 FYNNEI. The CDR3 length is 14 residues.

Only one count was recorded for this clone. In nucleotides, the CDR3 is TGCAGCGTTGTCCCTCAGACAGGGGGAGACAAGTACGAGCAGTACTTC. This translates into CSVVPQTGGDKYEQYF. The chain combines TRBV29-1 with TRBJ2-7, with 9 bases fitting TRBD1. With V trimmed by 4 bases and J by 4 bases, 14 bases remained unmatched. The germline V gene has CDR1 SQVTM and CDR2 ANQGSEA. This CDR3 spans 16 amino acids.

This clone occurred a few times. At one end the junction does not follow the germline gene, possibly because of a read error. The rearrangement uses TRBV7-9 and TRBJ2-7, with TRBD2 identical over 7 bases. Germline assignment: CDR1 SEHNR and CDR2 FQNEAQ (reference sequence). The length of the CDR3 is 12 residues. In DNA, the CDR3 is TGTTCCAGCAGCTTAGCGGGCGACGAGCAGTACTTC. It specifies CSSSLAGDEQYF.

The chain combines TRBV28 with TRBJ1-1; 8 nucleotides match TRBD1. Germline V gene sequence: CDR1 MDHEN, CDR2 SYDVKM. The CDR3 length is 18 residues. The V segment lost 5 bases and the J segment 0 bases; nucleotides outside the gene matches: 14. CDR3 region: CASSPIRQGMGMNTEAFF. CDR3 coding DNA: TGTGCCAGCAGTCCCATTCGACAGGGGATGGGGATGAACACTGAAGCTTTCTTT.

This clone was detected only a few times. The chain is built from TRBV19 and TRBJ1-2, with D hard to call. Germline assignment: CDR1 LNHDA and CDR2 SQIVND (reference sequence). This CDR3 has 13 residues. V was shortened by 2 bases and J by 5 bases, with 9 bases between the two germline ends. CDR3 loop: CASSITVLYGYTF. The CDR3 nucleotides are TGTGCCAGTAGTATAACTGTGTTATATGGCTACACCTTC.

The gene calls are TRBV9 and TRBJ2-5; tentative D call: TRBD1 (7 bases). The ends were cut back, 2 bases at V and 5 bases at J, with 13 bases in the middle. Per the germline V gene, CDR1 is SGDLS and CDR2 is YYNGEE. The CDR3 contains 14 residues. CDR3 DNA sequence: TGTGCCAGCAGCGTGTCCAGGGGGGCGGAGACCCAGTACTTC. Protein sequence: CASSVSRGAETQYF. The variable domain in full, with the rest retrieved from reference TRBV9 and TRBJ2-5, is DSGVTQTPKHLITATGQRVTLRCSPRSGDLSVYWYQQSLDQGLQFLIQYYNGEERAKGNILERFSAQQFPDLHSELNLSSLELGDSALYFCASSVSRGAETQYFGPGTRLLVL.

The chain employs TRBV19 and TRBJ2-6; TRBD1 matches 10 bases. Germline V gene sequence: CDR1 LNHDA, CDR2 SQIVND (reference sequence). Losses at the gene ends were 5 bases for V and 0 bases for J; bases not matched to a gene: 10. The CDR3 is made up of 19 amino acids. The CDR3 protein is CASSPLTGGLISGANVLTF. In DNA form, the CDR3 reads TGTGCCAGTAGTCCGCTGACAGGGGGCTTAATCTCTGGGGCCAACGTCCTGACTTTC.

This chain uses TRBV7-6 with TRBJ2-3; perhaps TRBD2 as D (5 bases). V was pared by 5 bases and J by 6 bases, with 15 bases between. This CDR3 is 14 amino acids long. CDR1 SGHVS and CDR2 FNYEAQ come from the germline V gene. The CDR3 sequence is CASSPVLVADTQYF. The CDR3 DNA reads as TGTGCCAGCAGCCCAGTACTAGTGGCGGATACGCAGTATTTT.

J is TRBJ2-1 and V is TRBV1; the D segment call TRBD2 is taken from the table without a DNA check. TRBV1 is tagged as a pseudogene. This CDR3 region has 16 residues. The CDR3 region has the DNA TGCACCAGCAGCCCCCCCCATAGCGGGAGCTTGAATGAGCAGTTCTTC. Translation gives CTSSPPHSGSLNEQFF.

The CDR3 loop is CASSTSFAASGRGNEQFF. The CDR3 DNA reads as TGTGCCAGCAGCACGAGTTTCGCCGCTAGCGGGAGGGGCAATGAGCAGTTCTTC. The gene calls are TRBV14 and TRBJ2-1, with TRBD2 identical over 12 bases. CDR1 and CDR2 (germline): SGHDN, FVKESK. V lost 5 bases, J lost 6 bases, and 14 bases stayed unmatched. This CDR3 is built from 18 residues.

V and J are TRBV5-5 and TRBJ2-7, with 7 bases identical to TRBD1. CDR1 is SGHKS, CDR2 YYEKEE, per germline (reference sequence). The CDR3 covers 16 residues. After removal of 0 bases from V and 7 bases from J, the junction contained 13 bases not matched to a gene. CDR3 loop: CASSLVARPGGMEQYF. CDR3 sequence (DNA): TGTGCCAGCAGCTTGGTGGCTAGGCCAGGGGGAATGGAGCAGTACTTC.

This sequence joins TRBV7-9 and TRBJ1-1, with unresolved D. Trimming shortened V by 1 base and J by 11 bases, and 14 bases separated the two germline ends. CDR3 length equals 13 residues. Germline V CDR1 and CDR2: SEHNR, FQNEAQ (reference sequence). The DNA of the CDR3 is TGTGCCAGCAGCTTAGAGGGAGGGAGGGCGGCTTTCTTT. Translated, it gives CASSLEGGRAAFF.